This T cell receptor (beta chain) was recorded in a study of T cells after yellow fever vaccination. The V gene lost 0 bases and the J gene lost 3 bases, with 6 bases spanning the gap. This CDR3 comprises 14 residues. Germline V gene sequence: CDR1 SGDLS, CDR2 YYNGEE. Via MiXCR, TCRdb re-called the 5' RACE reads, giving one row per CDR3 protein. Here the sample spans roughly 340,000 distinct CDR3 sequences, approximately 4.2% being singletons. Sequenced material: PBMCs, taken 5 days after the yellow fever booster vaccination. The sequence was collected from a man aged 18 to 29 who received the YFV17D yellow fever vaccine. The chain carries TRBV9 and TRBJ2-2; D ambiguous. The CDR3 protein is CASSVALDTGELFF. The CDR3 bases are TGTGCCAGCAGCGTAGCTCTCGACACCGGGGAGCTGTTTTTT.